Listed below are T cell receptor beta chains from one sample, sequenced in a study of blood T cell repertoires in COVID-19. Only in-frame clones appear in the TCRdb table, and some are missing; sequencing was by immunoSEQ multiplex PCR. The sample includes over 200,000 clones, approximately 86% of them seen just once. Sequences were obtained from peripheral blood. The receptors stem from a woman in her 30s who had recovered from COVID-19. The CDR3 runs from the conserved cysteine through the conserved F or W. D genes are given only for firm matches. Expanded clones get a size class; other rows say once, few or many, or leave the size out.

v_call	cdr3_length	d_call	j_call	clone_size	cdr3_nt	cdr3_aa
TRBV5-1	16	-	TRBJ2-3	-	TGCGCCAGCAGTTCCATTCCAGCGGCGACCACAGATACGCAGTATTTT	CASSSIPAATTDTQYF
TRBV7-9	13	TRBD2	TRBJ2-3	-	TGTGCCAGCCGGGGGGGCGTGGCAGATACGCAGTATTTT	CASRGGVADTQYF
TRBV2	13	-	TRBJ1-1	-	TGTGCCAGCGAATTCCAGGGACTTAATGAAGCTTTCTTT	CASEFQGLNEAFF
TRBV9	15	-	TRBJ1-6	few	TGTGCCAGCAGCGATGGACAGACAAACAATTCACCCCTCCACTTT	CASSDGQTNNSPLHF
TRBV27	13	-	TRBJ1-5	-	TGTGCCAGCAGCGGACAGTACAATCAGCCCCAGCATTTT	CASSGQYNQPQHF
TRBV7-2	14	-	TRBJ2-5	-	TGTGCCAGCAGCTATGGACAGTTACAAGAGACCCAGTACTTC	CASSYGQLQETQYF
TRBV14	16	TRBD1	TRBJ1-2	-	TGTGCCAGCAGCCAATATGGAGGGGGCGTTGGCTATGGCTACACCTTC	CASSQYGGGVGYGYTF
TRBV9	15	-	TRBJ2-3	-	TGTGCCAGCAGCGTACGGTTTGGAGGCCCAGATACGCAGTATTTT	CASSVRFGGPDTQYF
TRBV18	14	TRBD1	TRBJ1-1	few	TGTGCCAGCTCACCTGCCGGGACAGGCCGAGAAGCTTTCTTT	CASSPAGTGREAFF
TRBV30	16	-	TRBJ2-3	-	TGTGCCTGGAGCCTTATGCCCGGGCTAGCTGATGGTACGCAGTATTTT	CAWSLMPGLADGTQYF
TRBV9	13	-	TRBJ2-7	-	TGTGCCAGCAGCGGACCAGGGGATCGCGAGCAGTACTTC	CASSGPGDREQYF
TRBV11-2	18	-	TRBJ1-6	-	TGTGCCAGCAGCGAGGTGGGACATTTAGGCGCCTATAATTCACCCCTCCACTTT	CASSEVGHLGAYNSPLHF
TRBV5-4	15	TRBD2	TRBJ2-3	-	TGTGCCAGCAGCCCCGCGGGAGGACGCACAGATACGCAGTATTTT	CASSPAGGRTDTQYF
TRBV24-1	17	TRBD2	TRBJ2-3	-	TGTGCCACCAGTGATTTCGGACTAGCGGGAGGCACAGATACGCAGTATTTT	CATSDFGLAGGTDTQYF
TRBV11-1	14	TRBD1	TRBJ2-7	-	TGTGCCAGCCACGGACAGGGAGCAGCCTACGAGCAGTACTTC	CASHGQGAAYEQYF
TRBV5-1	15	-	TRBJ1-3	few	TGCGCCAGCAGCTTGTCTACCACCTCTGGAAACACCATATATTTT	CASSLSTTSGNTIYF